The subject of this entry is one TCR beta chain. The target antigen is unknown. The entry originates in a study of shared clonotypes between healthy human individuals. The study's findings and limits: Across subsets, estimated richness was generally greater for naive than for memory populations.

Germline loops: CDR1 MDHEN, CDR2 SYDVKM. Between the trimmed V and J ends, which lost 7 bases and 3 bases, there was a span of 16 bases. The CDR3 is made up of 14 amino acids. CD45RO negativity and positive selection for CCR7 defined naive CD8 cells, a population that excluded terminally differentiated effector memory CD45RA+ cells. TCRdb's copy holds only in-frame clones and misses some; the assay was immunoSEQ multiplex PCR. Of under 700,000 clones in the sample, approximately 95% were seen once. The rearrangement uses TRBV28 and TRBJ2-7; no firm D call. Sequencing used naive CD8+ T cells sorted from blood. The receptor comes from a woman younger than 45 in good health. The CDR3 DNA follows: TGTGCCAGCACCCTTGATTTGGTAAACTACGAGCAGTACTTC. Protein: CASTLDLVNYEQYF. The whole variable domain, filled in from reference TRBV28 and TRBJ2-7, reads DVKVTQSSRYLVKRTGEKVFLECVQDMDHENMFWYRQDPGLGLRLIYFSYDVKMKEKGDIPEGYSVSREKKERFSLILESASTNQTSMYLCASTLDLVNYEQYFGPGTRLTVT.